This is a list of T cell receptor beta chains from one sample in a study of beta chain features in type 1 diabetes. The table came from immunoSEQ multiplex PCR; TCRdb's copy has only in-frame clones and leaves some out. The repertoire holds 350,000 to 400,000 clones, with around an eighth as singletons. Specimen: naive CD4+ T cells from blood. These receptors were obtained from a woman younger than 30 with type 1 diabetes. Both conserved end residues are part of each CDR3. A D gene is named only where the DNA matches it firmly. Clone size is stated in some rows and not others, as once, few, many or a class when expanded.

v_gene: TRBV4-3
j_gene: TRBJ2-1
d_gene: .
len: 13
abundance: .
CDR3nt: TGCGCCAGCAGCCTGGCCTTCACCAATGAGCAGTTCTTC
CDR3aa: CASSLAFTNEQFF

v_gene: TRBV7-9
j_gene: TRBJ2-5
d_gene: TRBD1
len: 13
abundance: .
CDR3nt: TGTGCCAGCAGCTTGCGACAGGGTGAGACCCAGTACTTC
CDR3aa: CASSLRQGETQYF

v_gene: TRBV4-3
j_gene: TRBJ2-2
d_gene: .
len: 16
abundance: few
CDR3nt: TGCGCCAGCAGCCAAGGTGGGACTGAGAACACCGGGGAGCTGTTTTTT
CDR3aa: CASSQGGTENTGELFF

v_gene: TRBV6-5
j_gene: TRBJ2-7
d_gene: .
len: 11
abundance: few
CDR3nt: TGTGCCAGCAGACAGGGCTACGAGCAGTACTTC
CDR3aa: CASRQGYEQYF

v_gene: TRBV14
j_gene: TRBJ2-5
d_gene: .
len: 15
abundance: .
CDR3nt: TGTGCCAGCAGCCAAGCCGCAGGAGGCCAAGAGACCCAGTACTTC
CDR3aa: CASSQAAGGQETQYF

v_gene: TRBV5-4
j_gene: TRBJ1-2
d_gene: .
len: 16
abundance: few
CDR3nt: TGTGCCAGCAGCCAGGGGACGGACCGTACTGGATATGGCTACACCTTC
CDR3aa: CASSQGTDRTGYGYTF

v_gene: TRBV6-5
j_gene: TRBJ2-4
d_gene: TRBD2
len: 15
abundance: .
CDR3nt: TGTGCCAGCAGCCGTAGAAGCGGGAGGTCGAACATTCAGTACTTC
CDR3aa: CASSRRSGRSNIQYF

v_gene: TRBV6-5
j_gene: TRBJ1-5
d_gene: TRBD1
len: 14
abundance: .
CDR3nt: TGTGCCAGCAGCTCGACAGGGGGCAATCAGCCCCAGCATTTT
CDR3aa: CASSSTGGNQPQHF

v_gene: TRBV6-6
j_gene: TRBJ2-6
d_gene: TRBD1
len: 16
abundance: .
CDR3nt: TGTGCCAGCCGGGCAGGGGGCCCGTCCGGGGCCAACGTCCTGACTTTC
CDR3aa: CASRAGGPSGANVLTF

v_gene: TRBV25-1
j_gene: TRBJ2-5
d_gene: TRBD2
len: 15
abundance: .
CDR3nt: TGTGCCAGCAGTAGCGGGGGGGGGTACCAAGAGACCCAGTACTTC
CDR3aa: CASSSGGGYQETQYF

v_gene: TRBV14
j_gene: TRBJ2-7
d_gene: .
len: 16
abundance: few
CDR3nt: TGTGCCAGCAGCCTGCTGAGGGGTAGCGGACTCTACGAGCAGTACTTC
CDR3aa: CASSLLRGSGLYEQYF

v_gene: TRBV7-2
j_gene: TRBJ2-4
d_gene: .
len: 14
abundance: few
CDR3nt: TGTGCCAGCAGCCACAGGGAAGCCAAAAACATTCAGTACTTC
CDR3aa: CASSHREAKNIQYF

v_gene: TRBV4-3
j_gene: TRBJ2-1
d_gene: TRBD2
len: 18
abundance: few
CDR3nt: TGCGCCAGCAGCCAAGCCTTCTCCGGGACTAGCGGGGTCCATGAGCAGTTCTTC
CDR3aa: CASSQAFSGTSGVHEQFF

v_gene: TRBV7-2
j_gene: TRBJ1-5
d_gene: TRBD1
len: 13
abundance: .
CDR3nt: TGTGCCAGCAGCAAGGACAGGGTTGAGCCCCAGCATTTT
CDR3aa: CASSKDRVEPQHF

v_gene: TRBV28
j_gene: TRBJ2-1
d_gene: .
len: 12
abundance: .
CDR3nt: TGTGCCAGCAGTTTATATAACAATGAGCAGTTCTTC
CDR3aa: CASSLYNNEQFF

v_gene: TRBV19
j_gene: TRBJ2-3
d_gene: .
len: 15
abundance: .
CDR3nt: TGTGCCAGTAGTATCTGGCAGGGGATGGCAGATACGCAGTATTTT
CDR3aa: CASSIWQGMADTQYF

v_gene: TRBV18
j_gene: TRBJ2-1
d_gene: .
len: 11
abundance: few
CDR3nt: TGTGCCAGCTCCCTCCCGACTTCCACGTTCTTC
CDR3aa: CASSLPTSTFF

v_gene: TRBV19
j_gene: TRBJ2-3
d_gene: .
len: 14
abundance: few
CDR3nt: TGTGCCAGTAACGTCGGAGCGGCCACAGATACGCAGTATTTT
CDR3aa: CASNVGAATDTQYF

v_gene: TRBV18
j_gene: TRBJ2-3
d_gene: .
len: 14
abundance: few
CDR3nt: TGTGCCAGCTCACCTGGAGCGGGTGGAGATACGCAGTATTTT
CDR3aa: CASSPGAGGDTQYF

v_gene: TRBV5-1
j_gene: TRBJ2-2
d_gene: .
len: 15
abundance: .
CDR3nt: TGCGCCACCCGAACGCAGGCTTCGAACACCGGGGAGCTGTTTTTT
CDR3aa: CATRTQASNTGELFF

v_gene: TRBV25-1
j_gene: TRBJ2-4
d_gene: TRBD1
len: 14
abundance: few
CDR3nt: TGTGCCAGCAGTGGATACAGGGGAATTGACATTCAGTACTTC
CDR3aa: CASSGYRGIDIQYF

v_gene: TRBV29-1
j_gene: TRBJ2-2
d_gene: TRBD1
len: 15
abundance: .
CDR3nt: TGCAGCGTGTTGAAATCCGGGACAGGGGTTGGGGAGCTGTTTTTT
CDR3aa: CSVLKSGTGVGELFF

v_gene: TRBV5-4
j_gene: TRBJ2-3
d_gene: TRBD2
len: 14
abundance: few
CDR3nt: TGTGCCAGCAGCTCGCGGGGGGCTGGAGATACGCAGTATTTT
CDR3aa: CASSSRGAGDTQYF

v_gene: TRBV19
j_gene: TRBJ2-4
d_gene: TRBD1
len: 13
abundance: .
CDR3nt: TGTGCCAGTACCCGAAGTTCAGGGGGCATTCAGTACTTC
CDR3aa: CASTRSSGGIQYF

v_gene: TRBV5-6
j_gene: TRBJ2-1
d_gene: .
len: 15
abundance: few
CDR3nt: TGTGCCAGCAGCTTTCTCGGGAGCCGATACAATGAGCAGTTCTTC
CDR3aa: CASSFLGSRYNEQFF

v_gene: TRBV4-1
j_gene: TRBJ1-1
d_gene: .
len: 15
abundance: .
CDR3nt: TGCGCCAGCAGCCAAGCAGGGAGGGTTTTCACTGAAGCTTTCTTT
CDR3aa: CASSQAGRVFTEAFF

v_gene: TRBV29-1
j_gene: TRBJ2-5
d_gene: .
len: 13
abundance: .
CDR3nt: TGCAGCGTTTGTAACCGACAGGGAGGGACCCAGTACTTC
CDR3aa: CSVCNRQGGTQYF

v_gene: TRBV18
j_gene: TRBJ2-7
d_gene: TRBD1
len: 14
abundance: .
CDR3nt: TGTGCCAGCTCACCACCGGGACAGGTCTACGAGCAGTACTTC
CDR3aa: CASSPPGQVYEQYF

v_gene: TRBV28
j_gene: TRBJ1-2
d_gene: .
len: 14
abundance: few
CDR3nt: TGTGCCAGCAGTTCGGGCGGGGCAGGACTCCGCTACACCTTC
CDR3aa: CASSSGGAGLRYTF

v_gene: TRBV7-2
j_gene: TRBJ2-7
d_gene: .
len: 12
abundance: few
CDR3nt: TGTGCCAGCAGCTTCGAGGCCTACGAGCAGTACTTC
CDR3aa: CASSFEAYEQYF

v_gene: TRBV4-1
j_gene: TRBJ2-1
d_gene: TRBD1
len: 14
abundance: .
CDR3nt: TGCGCCAGCAGCAGACAGGGCTCCTACAATGAGCAGTTCTTC
CDR3aa: CASSRQGSYNEQFF

v_gene: TRBV4-3
j_gene: TRBJ2-1
d_gene: TRBD1
len: 15
abundance: .
CDR3nt: TGCGCCAGCAGCCAAGGACAGGGGACCTACAATGAGCAGTTCTTC
CDR3aa: CASSQGQGTYNEQFF

v_gene: TRBV30
j_gene: TRBJ1-4
d_gene: TRBD1
len: 14
abundance: .
CDR3nt: TGTGCCTGGAGTCCGGGACAGGGGATTGAAAAACTGTTTTTT
CDR3aa: CAWSPGQGIEKLFF

v_gene: TRBV29-1
j_gene: TRBJ2-3
d_gene: TRBD1
len: 13
abundance: .
CDR3nt: TGCAGCGTTCGAACAGGGGCAGGGGATACGCAGTATTTT
CDR3aa: CSVRTGAGDTQYF

v_gene: TRBV30
j_gene: TRBJ1-5
d_gene: .
len: 13
abundance: few
CDR3nt: TGTGCCTGGATCAGGGAACGGGATCAGCCCCAGCATTTT
CDR3aa: CAWIRERDQPQHF

v_gene: TRBV5-1
j_gene: TRBJ1-4
d_gene: .
len: 14
abundance: few
CDR3nt: TGCGCCAGCACCCCGACAGGATTTAATGAAAAACTGTTTTTT
CDR3aa: CASTPTGFNEKLFF

v_gene: TRBV5-4
j_gene: TRBJ2-7
d_gene: .
len: 15
abundance: .
CDR3nt: TGTGCCAGCAGCTTGGCCCGGTCTCTCACGGGGGAGCAGTACTTC
CDR3aa: CASSLARSLTGEQYF

v_gene: TRBV23-1
j_gene: TRBJ2-5
d_gene: .
len: 16
abundance: .
CDR3nt: TGCGCCAGCAGTCAATCATTGACAGGAAAAGACGAGACCCAGTACTTC
CDR3aa: CASSQSLTGKDETQYF

v_gene: TRBV4-2
j_gene: TRBJ1-2
d_gene: TRBD1
len: 12
abundance: .
CDR3nt: TGTGCCAGCAGCCCGGACAGGGTTGGCTACACCTTC
CDR3aa: CASSPDRVGYTF